Sequencing of this TCR beta chain was carried out in a study of CD8+CD57+ T cells in acquired aplastic anemia. This clonotype was seen at least ten times. This may be a read error, as it is one base from a much larger clone. Both TCR beta VDJ combination and CDR3 sequence profiling were carried out. Genomic DNA was the template for this profiling. TCRdb reprocessed the reads with MiXCR, giving one entry per CDR3 protein. The sample lists 160,000 or so distinct CDR3 sequences, around half seen once, with about 2.9% in the top ten. Patients chosen for sequencing had CD8+CD57+ cells that had expanded, as shown by flow cytometry. CDR3 length: 12 amino acids. Germline CDR1 reads SGDLS; CDR2 reads YYNGEE. V lost 0 bases to trimming and J lost 8 bases, with 7 bases between them.

This chain uses TRBV9 with TRBJ2-3; D remains unclear. Sequences were obtained from sorted CD4+, CD8+, or CD8+CD57+ T cells (not recorded which) from PBMCs. The TCR was taken from a human donor with aplastic anemia. CDR3: CASSVGSGTQYF. CDR3 DNA sequence: TGTGCCAGCAGCGTAGGGTCAGGTACGCAGTATTTT.